One sample yielded the 22 T cell receptor beta chains listed below, sequenced in a study of naive and memory T cell subsets (dated by TCRdb to the late 2010s). Library preparation employed UMI-ligation and nested PCR. Instrument used: Illumina MiSeq. An equimolar mix of two oligonucleotides covering both TRBC1 and TRBC2 was used as the beta constant-region primer. The public reads were quality trimmed at Q25 with fastp and then assembled into clones with MiXCR by TCRdb, keeping productive beta chains. Rows with a matching CDR3 protein are joined into one entry that keeps the most common DNA and genes. The table for this sample lists roughly 20,000 distinct CDR3 sequences; approximately 10% of them were counted only once. The biggest ten clones account for 15% to 20% of the sample. Sequenced material: central memory CD8+ T cells from blood. Read against the paper, the sample's cell subset or site label means: central memory, CD45RA- CD27+. Receptor source: a human donor in good health.

This clonotype is categorized as large. The V gene is TRBV6-5, the J gene TRBJ2-1, with TRBD2 matching over 10 bases. This CDR3 spans 14 amino acids. Germline V CDR1 and CDR2: MNHEY, SVGAGI. V shed 5 bases and J 7 bases; nucleotides not matched to a gene: 5. CDR3 amino acids: CASSLAGDLNEQFF. The CDR3 region has the DNA TGTGCCAGCAGTCTAGCGGGAGACTTGAATGAGCAGTTCTTC.

This sequence joins TRBV10-3 and TRBJ2-7; D unclear. This CDR3 comprises 16 residues. V dropped 6 bases and J dropped 4 bases, with 22 bases sitting between them. Germline V gene sequence: CDR1 ENHRY, CDR2 SYGVKD. The chain's CDR3 is CAIRLSTDRPVYEQYF. The CDR3 DNA reads TGTGCCATCAGGCTCAGTACCGATCGCCCTGTTTACGAGCAGTACTTC.

The V gene is TRBV9, the J gene TRBJ2-2, with TRBD1 as a possible D gene (6 bases). With 1 base removed from V and 6 bases from J, the gap between germline ends came to 13 bases. CDR1 SGDLS and CDR2 YYNGEE come from the germline V gene. This CDR3 is built from 15 residues. CDR3 residues: CASSVPGETSGELFF. In nucleotides, the CDR3 is TGTGCCAGCAGCGTACCAGGGGAAACTTCCGGGGAGCTGTTTTTT.

This clonotype came up many times. This rearrangement joins TRBV11-2 to TRBJ2-7, with D unresolved. The ends were cut back, 0 bases at V and 3 bases at J, with 9 bases in the middle. The CDR3 sequence is 14 residues long. Germline V gene lookup returns CDR1 SGHAT and CDR2 FQNNGV. As DNA, the CDR3 is TGTGCCAGCAGCTTAGAGCTGGGATTCTACGAGCAGTACTTC. Protein product: CASSLELGFYEQYF.

V is TRBV3-1 and J is TRBJ2-6; possibly TRBD1 for D (6 bases). The length of the CDR3 is 16 residues. V was cut by 2 bases and J by 0 bases, with 8 bases left in between. Germline values: CDR1 LGHDT, CDR2 YNNKEL (reference sequence). CDR3 sequence reads: CASSQPTGSGANVLTF. CDR3 nucleotides: TGTGCCAGCAGCCAACCGACAGGCTCTGGGGCCAACGTCCTGACTTTC.

Regarding this clonotype: Given a much more abundant clone one base away, this may be a read error. Here the CDR3 DNA reads TGTGCCAGCAGCTGCGGGGCGACTGAAGCTTTCTTT. Translating gives CASSCGATEAFF. This chain uses TRBV7-9 with TRBJ1-1, with D perhaps matching TRBD1 (5 bases). The CDR3 sequence is 12 residues long. The V gene lost 4 bases and the J gene lost 5 bases, with 8 bases spanning the gap. CDR1 and CDR2 (germline): SEHNR, FQNEAQ (reference sequence). Combining the CDR3 with reference TRBV7-9 and TRBJ1-1 gives the whole variable domain DTGVSQNPRHKITKRGQNVTFRCDPISEHNRLYWYRQTLGQGPEFLTYFQNEAQLEKSRLLSDRFSAERPKGSFSTLEIQRTEQGDSAMYLCASSCGATEAFFGQGTRLTVV.

This clonotype turned up a few times. This chain connects TRBV12-3 or TRBV12-4 to TRBJ2-5, with 7 bases matching TRBD1. This CDR3 is 15 amino acids long. V lost 8 bases to trimming and J lost 5 bases; unmatched junction nucleotides: 14. This CDR3 is CASGLNRGTVETQYF. The CDR3 DNA reads as TGTGCCAGCGGATTAAACAGGGGTACGGTCGAGACCCAGTACTTC.

This clonotype was recorded many times. The chain is built from TRBV7-6 and TRBJ2-5, with 8 positions matching TRBD1. The CDR3 runs to 16 residues. Germline V gene data show CDR1 as SGHVS and CDR2 as FNYEAQ. V gave up 6 bases and J gave up 4 bases; unmatched junction bases: 13. The CDR3 DNA follows: TGTGCCAGCAGTTCCAGACAGGGGAGGATTGGAGAGACCCAGTACTTC. Its translation: CASSSRQGRIGETQYF. Combining the CDR3 with reference TRBV7-6 and TRBJ2-5 gives the whole variable domain GAGVSQSPRYKVTKRGQDVALRCDPISGHVSLYWYRQALGQGPEFLTYFNYEAQQDKSGLPNDRFSAERPEGSISTLTIQRTEQRDSAMYRCASSSRQGRIGETQYFGPGTRLLVL.

This CDR3 reads CASSQFILETQYF. The DNA of the CDR3 is TGTGCCAGCAGCCAATTTATCCTCGAGACCCAGTACTTC. The chain is built from TRBV3-1 and TRBJ2-5; D remains unclear. The V gene's germline CDR1 is LGHDT and CDR2 YNNKEL (reference sequence). The CDR3 totals 13 residues. The V and J ends lost 2 bases and 5 bases respectively, with 9 bases between them.

This clonotype showed up just a few times. The rearrangement joins TRBV6-1 to TRBJ2-3, with 10 bases aligning to TRBD2. V gave up 1 base and J gave up 2 bases; unmatched junction bases: 6. CDR1 MNHNS and CDR2 SASEGT come from the germline V gene. There are 17 residues in the CDR3. The CDR3 nucleotides are TGTGCCAGCAGTGAAGGGCCCGGGACTAGCGTCACAGATACGCAGTATTTT. Its translation is CASSEGPGTSVTDTQYF.

CDR3 nucleotide sequence: TGTGCCAGCAGCTTGGTTGGCGGCAACTACCCATGGTTTGGAGAGACCCAGTACTTC. Its translation: CASSLVGGNYPWFGETQYF. J is TRBJ2-5 and V is TRBV5-6; D is uncertain. CDR3 length equals 19 residues. Germline loops: CDR1 SGHDT, CDR2 YYEEEE. V was trimmed by 0 bases and J by 4 bases, leaving 25 bases between them.

This rearrangement joins TRBV11-2 to TRBJ1-4, with D uncertain. Trimming took off 4 bases at V and 8 bases at J, with 17 bases between the two ends. The CDR3 runs to 15 residues. Germline V gene lookup returns CDR1 SGHAT and CDR2 FQNNGV. The CDR3 sequence: CASSSIGPLWEKLFF. DNA for the CDR3: TGTGCCAGCAGCTCTATAGGTCCCCTATGGGAAAAACTGTTTTTT.

This clonotype has ten or more counts. The chain joins TRBV5-1 to TRBJ1-6; D not resolved. This CDR3 region has 21 residues. CDR1 and CDR2 from the germline V gene are SGHRS and YFSETQ. Trimming took off 0 bases at V and 0 bases at J, with 22 bases between the two ends. The CDR3 loop is CASSLGQIGILHTSYNSPLHF. CDR3 nucleotides: TGCGCCAGCAGCTTGGGCCAAATTGGGATATTACACACCTCCTATAATTCACCCCTCCACTTT.

This clonotype is medium-sized. The chain has TRBV6-2 or TRBV6-3 and TRBJ2-1; TRBD1 matches 10 bases. V dropped 5 bases and J dropped 7; count of bases not matched to a gene: 8. There are 15 residues in the CDR3. Germline-derived CDR1 and CDR2 are MNHEY and SVGEGT. The DNA for the CDR3 is TGTGCCAGCAGTCGGGACAGGGGCGCCCGGAATGAGCAGTTCTTC. It encodes CASSRDRGARNEQFF.

This clonotype came up many times. The rearrangement uses TRBV7-9 and TRBJ2-7, with 8 bases lining up with TRBD2. Unmatched junction bases numbered 19, after V lost 2 bases and J lost 7 bases. Germline assignment: CDR1 SEHNR and CDR2 FQNEAQ (reference sequence). There are 18 residues in the CDR3. DNA of the CDR3: TGTGCCAGCAGCTTACCGTCTAGCGGGTTCCCTCTTCTGGGGGAGCAGTACTTC. This gives the protein CASSLPSSGFPLLGEQYF.

Only a few counts were recorded for this clonotype. The chain combines TRBV5-5 with TRBJ2-7, with D perhaps given as TRBD1 or TRBD2 (6 bases each). Germline loops: CDR1 SGHKS, CDR2 YYEKEE (reference sequence). This CDR3 has 16 amino acids. The germline V and J ends were trimmed by 4 bases and 1 base, with 18 bases remaining between them. The CDR3 here is CASSNRIQGGSYEQYF. CDR3 bases: TGTGCCAGCAGCAATCGGATACAGGGAGGATCCTACGAGCAGTACTTC.

CDR3: CASSYEVSGNTIYF. CDR3 bases: TGTGCCAGCAGTTATGAGGTATCCGGAAACACCATATATTTT. V gene TRBV6-6 combines with J gene TRBJ1-3; D is ambiguous. Germline V gives CDR1 MNHNY, CDR2 SVGAGI (reference sequence). Trimming took off 3 bases at V and 4 bases at J, with 10 bases between the two ends. CDR3 size: 14 residues.

This chain links TRBV3-1 with TRBJ2-7, with 14 bases that match TRBD2. The CDR3 runs 18 residues. The germline V gene encodes CDR1 LGHDT and CDR2 YNNKEL (reference sequence). V was clipped by 4 bases and J by 4 bases; unmatched bases: 12. The CDR3 bases are TGTGCCAGCAGCCCTACCCCCGGGACTAGCGGGAGTCATTACGAGCAGTACTTC. As protein: CASSPTPGTSGSHYEQYF.

This clonotype has a count of ten or more. The gene calls are TRBV12-3 or TRBV12-4 and TRBJ2-5; 7 positions agree with TRBD2. The CDR3 is made up of 14 amino acids. V lost 4 bases, J lost 7 bases, and 9 bases stayed unmatched. CDR3 sequence: CASSWGLRFSTQYF. The CDR3 bases are TGTGCCAGCAGTTGGGGACTACGCTTCTCGACCCAGTACTTC.

This clonotype appeared a few times. V usage is TRBV27 and J usage is TRBJ1-2, with a tentative D call TRBD1 (5 bases). Germline loops: CDR1 MNHEY, CDR2 SMNVEV (reference sequence). V shed 3 bases and J shed 2 bases, with 10 bases lying between them. This CDR3 has 14 amino acids. The CDR3 DNA follows: TGTGCCAGCAGTTTCGCAGGGTCAAACTATGGCTACACCTTC. This sequence encodes CASSFAGSNYGYTF.

At least ten counts were recorded for this clonotype. The chain recombines TRBV29-1 with TRBJ1-2; D not certain. V shed 0 bases and J shed 0 bases, with 5 bases lying between them. The length of the CDR3 is 13 residues. Germline lookup yields CDR1 SQVTM and CDR2 ANQGSEA. The CDR3 loop reads CSVEEGTNYGYTF. DNA of the CDR3: TGCAGCGTTGAAGAAGGGACTAACTATGGCTACACCTTC.

This clonotype was seen only a few times. The chain employs TRBV24-1 and TRBJ1-5; D gene unclear. V was shortened by 9 bases and J by 4 bases, with 6 bases between the two germline ends. This CDR3 spans 11 amino acids. Germline-derived CDR1 and CDR2 are KGHDR and SFDVKD. This CDR3 reads CATGRNQPQHF. CDR3 DNA sequence: TGTGCCACCGGAAGGAATCAGCCCCAGCATTTT.